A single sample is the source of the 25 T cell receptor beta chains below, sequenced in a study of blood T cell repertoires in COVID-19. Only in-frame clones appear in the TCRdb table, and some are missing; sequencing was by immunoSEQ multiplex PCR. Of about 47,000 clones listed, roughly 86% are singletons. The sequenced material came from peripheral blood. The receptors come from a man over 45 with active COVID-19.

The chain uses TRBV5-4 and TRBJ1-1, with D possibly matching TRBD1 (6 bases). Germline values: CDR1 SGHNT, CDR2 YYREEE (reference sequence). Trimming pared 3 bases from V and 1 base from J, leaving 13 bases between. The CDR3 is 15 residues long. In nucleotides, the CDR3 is TGTGCCAGCAGCTCCGGGGGGGCCCGGAACACTGAAGCTTTCTTT. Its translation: CASSSGGARNTEAFF. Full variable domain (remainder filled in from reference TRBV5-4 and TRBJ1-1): ETGVTQSPTHLIKTRGQQVTLRCSSQSGHNTVSWYQQALGQGPQFIFQYYREEENGRGNFPPRFSGLQFPNYSSELNVNALELDDSALYLCASSSGGARNTEAFFGQGTRLTVV.

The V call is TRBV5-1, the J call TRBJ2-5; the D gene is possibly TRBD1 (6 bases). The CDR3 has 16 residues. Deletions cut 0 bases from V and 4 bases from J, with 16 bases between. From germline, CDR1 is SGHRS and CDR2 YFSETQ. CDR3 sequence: CASSLGLWGQGETQYF. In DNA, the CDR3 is TGCGCCAGCAGCTTGGGTTTATGGGGGCAGGGAGAGACCCAGTACTTC. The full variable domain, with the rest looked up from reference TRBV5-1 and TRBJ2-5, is KAGVTQTPRYLIKTRGQQVTLSCSPISGHRSVSWYQQTPGQGLQFLFEYFSETQRNKGNFPGRFSGRQFSNSRSEMNVSTLELGDSALYLCASSLGLWGQGETQYFGPGTRLLVL.

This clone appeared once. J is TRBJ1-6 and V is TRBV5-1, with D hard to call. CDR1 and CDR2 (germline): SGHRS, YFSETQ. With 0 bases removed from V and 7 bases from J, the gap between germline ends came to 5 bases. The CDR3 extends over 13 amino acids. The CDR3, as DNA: TGCGCCAGCAGCTTGGCGGAGAATTCACCCCTCCACTTT. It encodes CASSLAENSPLHF.

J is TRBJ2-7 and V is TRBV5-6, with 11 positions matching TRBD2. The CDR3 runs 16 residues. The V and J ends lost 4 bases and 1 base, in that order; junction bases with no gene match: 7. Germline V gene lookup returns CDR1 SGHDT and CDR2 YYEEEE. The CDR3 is CASSQNSGRVSYEQYV. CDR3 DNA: TGTGCCAGCAGCCAGAATAGCGGGAGGGTTTCCTACGAGCAGTACGTC.

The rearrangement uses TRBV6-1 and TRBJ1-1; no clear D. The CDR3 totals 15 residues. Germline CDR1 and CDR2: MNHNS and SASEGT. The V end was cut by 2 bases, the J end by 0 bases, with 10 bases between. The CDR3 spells CASSESRRMNTEAFF. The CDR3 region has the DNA TGTGCCAGCAGTGAATCTCGCAGAATGAACACTGAAGCTTTCTTT.

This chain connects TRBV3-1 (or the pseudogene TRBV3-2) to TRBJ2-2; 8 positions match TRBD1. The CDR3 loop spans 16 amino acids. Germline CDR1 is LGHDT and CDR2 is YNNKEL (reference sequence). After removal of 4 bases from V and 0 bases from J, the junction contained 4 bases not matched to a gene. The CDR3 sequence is CASSPTGATNTGELFF. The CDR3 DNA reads TGTGCCAGCAGCCCGACAGGGGCCACGAACACCGGGGAGCTGTTTTTT.

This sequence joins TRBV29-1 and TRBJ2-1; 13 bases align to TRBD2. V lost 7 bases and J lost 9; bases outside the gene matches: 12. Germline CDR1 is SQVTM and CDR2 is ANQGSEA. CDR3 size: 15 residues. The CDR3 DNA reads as TGCAGCGCCGGGACTAGCGGGAATCCTGGTGGTGAGCAGTTCTTC. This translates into CSAGTSGNPGGEQFF.

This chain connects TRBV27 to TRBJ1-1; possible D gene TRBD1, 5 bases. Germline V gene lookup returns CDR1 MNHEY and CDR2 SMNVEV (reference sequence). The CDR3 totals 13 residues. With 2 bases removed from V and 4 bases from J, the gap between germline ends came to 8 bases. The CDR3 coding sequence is TGTGCCAGCAGTTTAACAGGAAGCACTGAAGCTTTCTTT. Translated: CASSLTGSTEAFF.

The CDR3 loop reads CASSLAGGPYEQYV. The CDR3, as DNA: TGTGCCAGCAGCTTAGCGGGAGGGCCCTACGAGCAGTACGTC. This chain links TRBV5-6 with TRBJ2-7; 10 positions match TRBD2. The germline CDR1 and CDR2 sequences are SGHDT and YYEEEE. The CDR3 length is 14 residues. With 2 bases clipped from V and 2 bases from J, the junction kept 1 base outside the gene matches.

The CDR3 region is CASSTQGIGELFF. CDR3 coding DNA: TGTGCCAGCAGCACTCAGGGGATCGGGGAGCTGTTTTTT. The rearrangement uses TRBV5-4 and TRBJ2-2, with D possibly TRBD1 on 6 matching bases. Trimming cost V 4 bases and J 7 bases, with 11 bases left between them. CDR1 SGHNT and CDR2 YYREEE come from the germline V gene (reference sequence). The CDR3 sequence is 13 residues long.

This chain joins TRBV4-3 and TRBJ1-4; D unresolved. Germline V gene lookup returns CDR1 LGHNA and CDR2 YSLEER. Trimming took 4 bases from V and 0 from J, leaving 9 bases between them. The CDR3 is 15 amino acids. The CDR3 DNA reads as TGCGCCAGCAGCCGAGGAGTTGCAACTAATGAAAAACTGTTTTTT. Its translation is CASSRGVATNEKLFF.

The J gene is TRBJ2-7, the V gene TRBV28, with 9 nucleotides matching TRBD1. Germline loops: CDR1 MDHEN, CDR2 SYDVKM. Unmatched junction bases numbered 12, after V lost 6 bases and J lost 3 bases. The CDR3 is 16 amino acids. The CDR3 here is CASSPTGGPTHYEQYF. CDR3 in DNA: TGTGCCAGCAGCCCCACAGGGGGCCCCACCCACTACGAGCAGTACTTC.

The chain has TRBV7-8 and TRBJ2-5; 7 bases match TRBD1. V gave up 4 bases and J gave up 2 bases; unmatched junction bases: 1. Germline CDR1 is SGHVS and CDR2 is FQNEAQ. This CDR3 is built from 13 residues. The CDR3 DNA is TGTGCCAGCAGCTCGGGACAGCAAGAGACCCAGTACTTC. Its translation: CASSSGQQETQYF.

CDR3 sequence: CASRQENTGELFF. The DNA for the CDR3 is TGCGCCAGCAGACAGGAGAACACCGGGGAGCTGTTTTTT. This chain joins TRBV4-1 and TRBJ2-2, with D tentatively TRBD1 (5 bases). Germline V CDR1 and CDR2: MGHRA, YSYEKL. The V and J ends lost 6 bases and 1 base respectively, with 6 bases between them. The CDR3 is 13 amino acids.

The CDR3 protein is CASSSGVGNQPQHF. The CDR3 nucleotides read TGTGCCAGCAGTTCAGGGGTGGGCAATCAGCCCCAGCATTTT. The gene calls are TRBV6-2 or TRBV6-3 and TRBJ1-5; D possibly corresponds to TRBD1 (6 bases). CDR1 is MNHEY, CDR2 SVGEGT, per germline. Trimming took 4 bases from V and 2 from J, leaving 9 bases between them. This CDR3 has 14 residues.

CDR3 DNA: TGTGCCAGCAGTGACTCATCCAGACTAGCGGGAGACACCGGGGAGCTGTTTTTT. This codes for CASSDSSRLAGDTGELFF. The rearrangement uses TRBV6-4 and TRBJ2-2, with 12 bases identical to TRBD2. After removal of 0 bases from V and 3 bases from J, the junction contained 5 bases not matched to a gene. This CDR3 spans 18 amino acids. Germline lookup yields CDR1 MRHNA and CDR2 SNTAGT.

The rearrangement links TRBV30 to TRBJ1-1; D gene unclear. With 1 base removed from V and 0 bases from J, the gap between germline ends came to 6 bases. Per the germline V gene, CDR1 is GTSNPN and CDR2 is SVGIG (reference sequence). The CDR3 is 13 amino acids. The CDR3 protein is CAWSDIVNTEAFF. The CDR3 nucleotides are TGTGCCTGGAGTGACATTGTGAACACTGAAGCTTTCTTT. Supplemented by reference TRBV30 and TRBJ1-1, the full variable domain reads SQTIHQWPATLVQPVGSPLSLECTVEGTSNPNLYWYRQAAGRGLQLLFYSVGIGQISSEVPQNLSASRPQDRQFILSSKKLLLSDSGFYLCAWSDIVNTEAFFGQGTRLTVV.

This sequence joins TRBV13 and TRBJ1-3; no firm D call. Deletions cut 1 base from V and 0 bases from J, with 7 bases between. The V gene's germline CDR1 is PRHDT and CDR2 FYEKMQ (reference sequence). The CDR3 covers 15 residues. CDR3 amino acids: CASSLAGGSGNTIYF. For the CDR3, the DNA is TGTGCCAGCAGCTTAGCTGGCGGCTCTGGAAACACCATATATTTT.

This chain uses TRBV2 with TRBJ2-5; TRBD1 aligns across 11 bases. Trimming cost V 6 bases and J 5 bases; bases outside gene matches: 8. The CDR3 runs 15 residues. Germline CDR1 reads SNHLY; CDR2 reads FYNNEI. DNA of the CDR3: TGTGCCAGCAGCGAGGACAGGGGGCAAGGGGAGACCCAGTACTTC. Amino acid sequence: CASSEDRGQGETQYF.

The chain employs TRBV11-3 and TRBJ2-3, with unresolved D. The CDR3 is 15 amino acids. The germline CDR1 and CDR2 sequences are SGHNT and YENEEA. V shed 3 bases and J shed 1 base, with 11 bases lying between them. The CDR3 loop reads CASSFYVAGTDTQYF. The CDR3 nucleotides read TGTGCCAGCAGCTTTTATGTGGCAGGCACAGATACGCAGTATTTT.

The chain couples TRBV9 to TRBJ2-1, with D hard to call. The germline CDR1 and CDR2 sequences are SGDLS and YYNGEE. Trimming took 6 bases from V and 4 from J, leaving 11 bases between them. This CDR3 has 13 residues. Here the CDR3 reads CASNTAEYNEQFF. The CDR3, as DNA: TGTGCCAGCAACACTGCGGAGTACAATGAGCAGTTCTTC.

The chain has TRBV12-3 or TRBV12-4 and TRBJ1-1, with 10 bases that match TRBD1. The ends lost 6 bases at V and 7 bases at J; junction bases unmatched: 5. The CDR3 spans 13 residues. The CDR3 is CASRGQGVSEAFF. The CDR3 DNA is TGTGCCAGCAGAGGACAGGGGGTGAGTGAAGCTTTCTTT.

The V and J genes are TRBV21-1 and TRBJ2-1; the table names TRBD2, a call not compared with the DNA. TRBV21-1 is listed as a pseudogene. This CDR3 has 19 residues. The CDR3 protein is CASSKVTSGITSSYNEQFF. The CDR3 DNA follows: TGTGCCAGCAGCAAGGTAACTAGCGGGATAACTAGCTCCTACAATGAGCAGTTCTTC.

The CDR3 bases are TGTGCCAGCGAGACAGGGATTAACACTGAAGCTTTCTTT. Translated, it gives CASETGINTEAFF. The chain uses TRBV2 and TRBJ1-1; 7 nucleotides match TRBD1. The CDR3 is made up of 13 amino acids. The J segment lost 2 bases and the V segment lost 8 bases, leaving 5 bases of the junction unmatched. Germline-derived CDR1 and CDR2 are SNHLY and FYNNEI.

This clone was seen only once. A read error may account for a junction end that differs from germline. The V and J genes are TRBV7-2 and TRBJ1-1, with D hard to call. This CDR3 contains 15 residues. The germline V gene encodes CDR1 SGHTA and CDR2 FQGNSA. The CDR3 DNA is TGTGCCAGCACCTTAGCCCGTCGGGGAAACACTGAAGCTTTCTTT. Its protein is CASTLARRGNTEAFF.